This T cell receptor (beta chain) was recovered during a study of CD8 T cells in Susac syndrome. Broader study findings: As acknowledged by the study, its TCR sequencing and HLA analysis included a relatively small number of individuals.

FACS was used to enrich TEMRA cells, whereas the CD8+ and CD4+ T cells were obtained by negative isolation. This CDR3 has 14 residues. Trimming removed 4 bases at V and 5 bases at J, with 18 bases between. Germline CDR1 reads SQVTM; CDR2 reads ANQGSEA. A single count supports this clonotype. The antigen remains unidentified. Random hexamers were used to reverse transcribe about 0.5 to 1 ug of RNA. Amplification of the TCR beta CDR3 was carried out by immunoSEQ multiplex PCR, which spanned a total of 54 Vbeta and 13 Jbeta segments. TCRdb passed the immunoSEQ multiplex PCR reads through MiXCR, listing each CDR3 protein once. This table holds 230,000 or so distinct CDR3 sequences, 95% found once.

This sequence was found in a human donor with multiple sclerosis. The sample consisted of CD4+ T cells from PBMCs. This chain connects TRBV29-1 to TRBJ2-7, with D maybe TRBD1 (5 bases). The CDR3 nucleotides are TGCAGCGTTGCACCCAGGGTCCCTTTAAACGAGCAGTACTTC. Translation gives CSVAPRVPLNEQYF.